Sequencing of this T cell receptor (beta chain) was carried out in a study of CD8+CD57+ T cells in acquired aplastic anemia. The V end was cut by 2 bases, the J end by 2 bases, with 13 bases between. CDR3 length: 15 residues. Germline V gene lookup returns CDR1 SGDLS and CDR2 YYNGEE. Template material for TCR beta VDJ and CDR3 profiling consisted of genomic DNA. TCRdb reanalysed the reads using MiXCR and keeps one entry per CDR3 protein. The table records roughly 61,000 distinct CDR3 sequences, around 55% of them present only once. This receptor was taken from a human donor in good health, serving as a control. The chain combines TRBV9 with TRBJ1-2; unclear D gene. Input material: sorted CD4+, CD8+, or CD8+CD57+ T cells (not recorded which) from PBMCs. The CDR3 reads CASSVVQPGNYGYTF. The CDR3 coding sequence is TGTGCCAGCAGCGTTGTGCAGCCAGGAAACTATGGCTACACCTTC.